What follows are 26 T cell receptor beta chains derived from one specimen sequenced in a study of T cells in Graves' hyperthyroidism and ophthalmopathy. Researchers amplified the TCR beta CDR3 regions from RNA transcripts. The TCR CDR3 first-round RT-PCR relied on the HTBI primer set. TCRdb ran MiXCR on the multiplex PCR reads and lists one entry per CDR3 protein. This sample yields 550,000 to 800,000 distinct CDR3 sequences, of which around a sixth are seen a single time; 15% to 19% belongs to the top ten. The material sequenced was blood. All receptors derive from a man in his fifties or sixties with Graves' hyperthyroidism.

This clonotype has a single count. The chain couples TRBV11-3 to TRBJ2-3, with D perhaps given as TRBD1 or TRBD2 (6 bases each). Trimming cost V 5 bases and J 7 bases, with 13 bases left between them. Germline V gives CDR1 SGHNT, CDR2 YENEEA. The CDR3 contains 13 residues. CDR3 loop: CASSPGDTYTQYF. The CDR3 nucleotides read TGTGCCAGCAGCCCGGGGGACACTTATACGCAGTATTTT.

This clonotype was detected many times. This chain links TRBV30 with TRBJ2-7; tentative D call: TRBD1 (6 bases). Germline V CDR1 and CDR2: GTSNPN, SVGIG (reference sequence). This CDR3 region has 12 residues. V dropped 5 bases and J dropped 1 base, with 9 bases sitting between them. CDR3 sequence: CAWEGGSYEQYF. Written as DNA, the CDR3 is TGTGCCTGGGAAGGGGGATCCTACGAGCAGTACTTC.

This clonotype was detected a few times. This chain links TRBV5-1 with TRBJ2-7, with 8 bases lining up with TRBD2. The trim removed 0 bases at V and 3 bases at J, leaving 5 bases unmatched. CDR3 length: 15 residues. Germline V gene sequence: CDR1 SGHRS, CDR2 YFSETQ. In nucleotides, the CDR3 is TGCGCCAGCAGCTTGGCCGGGAGGGAAAACTACGAGCAGTACTTC. The encoded protein is CASSLAGRENYEQYF.

The table lists this clonotype with many counts. This chain links TRBV27 with TRBJ1-6; D is uncertain. Trimming removed 6 bases from V and 7 bases from J, with 10 bases in between. Germline V CDR1 and CDR2: MNHEY, SMNVEV (reference sequence). This CDR3 spans 13 amino acids. The CDR3 sequence is CASSPKWNSPLHF. For the CDR3, the DNA is TGTGCCAGCAGCCCCAAGTGGAATTCACCCCTCCACTTT.

This clonotype was seen a few times. This chain joins TRBV7-3 and TRBJ2-7; the D is unclear. Trimming pared 1 base from V and 6 bases from J, leaving 16 bases between. The CDR3 length is 15 residues. CDR1 and CDR2 from the germline V gene are SGHTA and FQGTGA. The CDR3 bases are TGTGCCAGCAGCTTAATTCGGGCGGAAGAACGCGAGCAGTACTTC. It codes for CASSLIRAEEREQYF.

On this clonotype: A read error is possible here, since a much larger clone lies one base away. The chain combines TRBV6-2 or TRBV6-3 with TRBJ1-1, with D uncertain. The CDR3 is 19 residues long. V was shortened by 2 bases and J by 4 bases, with 26 bases between the two germline ends. Germline lookup yields CDR1 MNHEY and CDR2 SVGEGT. DNA of the CDR3: TGTGCCAGCAGTTACGCTATGGAGGGCCCCATTTATCTGACCACTGAAGCTTTCTTT. Translating it yields CASSYAMEGPIYLTTEAFF.

This clonotype was detected many times. This chain joins TRBV30 and TRBJ2-3, with TRBD2 identical over 13 bases. J gave up 5 bases and V 8 bases, and 4 bases lay outside the gene matches. Germline V CDR1 and CDR2: GTSNPN, SVGIG (reference sequence). CDR3 length: 13 residues. This CDR3 is CAQTSGRGDTQYF. The CDR3 coding sequence is TGTGCCCAAACTAGCGGGAGGGGAGATACGCAGTATTTT.

This clonotype has at least ten counts. The chain couples TRBV2 to TRBJ1-4; unclear D gene. CDR3 length: 15 amino acids. The ends were cut back, 7 bases at V and 7 bases at J, with 19 bases in the middle. CDR1 is SNHLY and CDR2 is FYNNEI in the germline V gene. The chain's CDR3 is CASMEREVVTEKLFF. The CDR3 coding sequence is TGTGCCAGCATGGAGAGGGAGGTGGTAACTGAAAAACTGTTTTTT.

This chain connects TRBV6-1 to TRBJ2-7, with D possibly called TRBD1 or TRBD2 (6 bases each). This CDR3 is 15 amino acids long. Trimming shortened V by 1 base and J by 4 bases, and 14 bases separated the two germline ends. Germline assignment: CDR1 MNHNS and CDR2 SASEGT. The CDR3 is CASSEERGARYEQYF. DNA of the CDR3: TGTGCCAGCAGTGAAGAAAGGGGGGCGAGATACGAGCAGTACTTC.

Many counts were recorded for this clonotype. This chain uses TRBV27 with TRBJ1-4; D is unresolved. The germline CDR1 and CDR2 sequences are MNHEY and SMNVEV (reference sequence). The CDR3 spans 12 residues. V was cut by 8 bases and J by 8 bases, with 12 bases left in between. CDR3 amino acids: CASSSSREKLFF. CDR3 bases: TGTGCCAGCTCCTCCTCGAGGGAAAAACTGTTTTTT.

This clonotype appeared a few times. The rearrangement uses TRBV6-2 or TRBV6-3 and TRBJ2-7, with TRBD2 matching over 7 bases. This CDR3 comprises 13 residues. Germline CDR1 and CDR2: MNHEY and SVGEGT. J lost 6 bases, V lost 7 bases, and 9 bases had no gene match. DNA of the CDR3: TGTGCCAGCACTCGGGGGGAAGGTTTCGAGCAGTACTTC. Translating gives CASTRGEGFEQYF.

This clonotype has just a few counts. The V gene is TRBV19, the J gene TRBJ1-5, with a tentative D call TRBD1 (6 bases). Trimming took 0 bases from V and 3 from J, leaving 21 bases between them. CDR3 length: 19 amino acids. CDR1 and CDR2 from the germline V gene are LNHDA and SQIVND (reference sequence). The CDR3 bases are TGTGCCAGTAGTATAGATCTTCGACAGGCTTTAGGTCACAATCAGCCCCAGCATTTT. Encoded protein: CASSIDLRQALGHNQPQHF.

The rearrangement joins TRBV6-6 to TRBJ2-1; 8 nucleotides match TRBD1. Germline trimming cut 2 bases from V and 9 bases from J; bases unmatched to any gene: 6. This CDR3 has 14 residues. Germline V CDR1 and CDR2: MNHNY, SVGAGI (reference sequence). CDR3 nucleotides: TGTGCCAGCAGTTACCAACCAGGACAGGGTGAGCAGTTCTTC. The encoded protein is CASSYQPGQGEQFF.

This clonotype showed up many times. This chain links TRBV12-3 or TRBV12-4 with TRBJ2-1; the D gene is possibly TRBD2 (6 bases). V gave up 6 bases and J gave up 0 bases, with 12 bases separating them. The CDR3 spans 15 residues. The CDR3: CASRYSGSSYNEQFF. CDR3 nucleotide sequence: TGTGCCAGCAGATATAGCGGAAGCTCCTACAATGAGCAGTTCTTC.

The rearrangement uses TRBV9 and TRBJ1-6, with D possibly matching TRBD1 (5 bases). Germline V gene sequence: CDR1 SGDLS, CDR2 YYNGEE. Trimming removed 0 bases from V and 9 bases from J, with 7 bases in between. The CDR3 spans 13 residues. DNA for the CDR3: TGTGCCAGCAGCGTAGGTGGGACTTCACCCCTCCACTTT. Its translation is CASSVGGTSPLHF.

This clonotype was recorded at least ten times. The chain joins TRBV6-1 to TRBJ1-1; D possibly corresponds to TRBD1 (6 bases). The V gene's germline CDR1 is MNHNS and CDR2 SASEGT. This CDR3 has 13 residues. V was trimmed by 6 bases and J by 1 base, leaving 9 bases between them. The CDR3 region is CASRLQGNTEAFF. CDR3 coding DNA: TGTGCCAGCAGGCTACAGGGGAACACTGAAGCTTTCTTT.

This clonotype was seen at least ten times. The chain is built from TRBV28 and TRBJ1-2, with D perhaps matching TRBD1 (5 bases). V lost 6 bases and J 1 base, leaving 27 bases between the germline ends. The germline V gene encodes CDR1 MDHEN and CDR2 SYDVKM. The CDR3 has 19 amino acids. The CDR3 DNA sequence: TGTGCCAGCAGCCTGGTCGGGCTATTGGGGGAAGTCCTTAACTATGGCTACACCTTC. The encoded protein is CASSLVGLLGEVLNYGYTF.

The table lists this clonotype with many counts. This rearrangement joins TRBV28 to TRBJ2-7, with D possibly being TRBD1 or TRBD2 (5 bases each). The germline V gene has CDR1 MDHEN and CDR2 SYDVKM. This CDR3 contains 15 residues. V lost 7 bases to trimming and J lost 2 bases, with 18 bases between them. CDR3 residues: CASKGPFTGAYEQYF. CDR3 nucleotides: TGTGCCAGCAAGGGACCGTTTACGGGCGCCTACGAGCAGTACTTC.

The CDR3 DNA reads as TGTGCCAGCAGCCGACAGGGTCGACTAGCTACCCGCTCCTACGAGCAGTACTTC. Its translation is CASSRQGRLATRSYEQYF. The genes are TRBV5-8 and TRBJ2-7, with D perhaps being TRBD1 or TRBD2 (7 bases each). Germline V gene sequence: CDR1 SGHTS, CDR2 YDEGEE. The CDR3 extends over 18 amino acids. With 4 bases removed from V and 0 bases from J, the gap between germline ends came to 23 bases.

This clonotype turned up a few times. The rearrangement links TRBV30 to TRBJ2-4, with D perhaps being TRBD1 or TRBD2 (6 bases each). CDR1 GTSNPN and CDR2 SVGIG come from the germline V gene (reference sequence). This CDR3 comprises 14 residues. V lost 0 bases and J 6 bases, leaving 12 bases between the germline ends. CDR3 protein: CAWSVSGAANIQYF. The CDR3 DNA reads as TGTGCCTGGAGTGTATCGGGGGCGGCAAACATTCAGTACTTC.

The chain is built from TRBV27 and TRBJ2-7, with 12 positions matching TRBD2. The CDR3 consists of 18 residues. V shed 5 bases and J 7 bases; nucleotides not matched to a gene: 18. Germline V gene sequence: CDR1 MNHEY, CDR2 SMNVEV (reference sequence). The CDR3 loop reads CASSPNQLLAGGRGEQYF. As DNA, the CDR3 is TGTGCCAGCAGTCCCAACCAATTACTAGCGGGAGGCCGTGGGGAGCAGTACTTC.

Turning to this clonotype: The junction departs from germline at one end; a sequencing error may be responsible. This chain links TRBV6-1 with TRBJ1-2; D is uncertain. Germline CDR1 MNHNS, CDR2 SASEGT. The CDR3 consists of 13 residues. The CDR3 DNA sequence: TGTGCCAGCAGGGAAGGAGCTAACTATGGCTACACCTTC. It specifies CASREGANYGYTF.

This clonotype appeared many times. This sequence joins TRBV7-9 and TRBJ1-2, with TRBD1 as a possible D gene (5 bases). CDR1 and CDR2 from the germline V gene are SEHNR and FQNEAQ (reference sequence). CDR3 length: 13 amino acids. The ends were cut back, 4 bases at V and 8 bases at J, with 14 bases in the middle. The CDR3 DNA sequence: TGTGCCAGCAGCTACGGGGGGACGCTGGGCTACACCTTC. Its protein product is CASSYGGTLGYTF.

This clonotype occurred a few times. The CDR3 sequence is CASSPRTSGRAVNTGELFF. CDR3 bases: TGTGCCAGCAGCCCTCGGACTAGCGGGAGGGCCGTGAACACCGGGGAGCTGTTTTTT. This rearrangement joins TRBV9 to TRBJ2-2, with 15 positions matching TRBD2. There are 19 residues in the CDR3. Germline V gives CDR1 SGDLS, CDR2 YYNGEE. The V and J ends lost 4 bases and 1 base, in that order; junction bases with no gene match: 8.

For this clonotype: Given a much more abundant clone one base away, this may be a read error. This chain links TRBV7-2 with TRBJ1-1; D gene ambiguous. The length of the CDR3 is 14 residues. Germline V lookup: CDR1 SGHTA, CDR2 FQGNSA. The chain's CDR3 is CAGSLSTVFTEAFF. Written as DNA, the CDR3 is TGTGCCGGCAGCTTATCGACCGTATTCACTGAAGCTTTCTTT.

This clonotype was observed many times. This chain connects TRBV11-2 to TRBJ2-7; D is undetermined. The CDR3 consists of 14 residues. Germline CDR1 reads SGHAT; CDR2 reads FQNNGV. V was clipped by 1 base and J by 6 bases, with 13 bases between them. CDR3 amino acids: CASSLAVRKVEQYF. CDR3 in DNA: TGTGCCAGCAGCTTAGCGGTCAGAAAAGTCGAGCAGTACTTC.